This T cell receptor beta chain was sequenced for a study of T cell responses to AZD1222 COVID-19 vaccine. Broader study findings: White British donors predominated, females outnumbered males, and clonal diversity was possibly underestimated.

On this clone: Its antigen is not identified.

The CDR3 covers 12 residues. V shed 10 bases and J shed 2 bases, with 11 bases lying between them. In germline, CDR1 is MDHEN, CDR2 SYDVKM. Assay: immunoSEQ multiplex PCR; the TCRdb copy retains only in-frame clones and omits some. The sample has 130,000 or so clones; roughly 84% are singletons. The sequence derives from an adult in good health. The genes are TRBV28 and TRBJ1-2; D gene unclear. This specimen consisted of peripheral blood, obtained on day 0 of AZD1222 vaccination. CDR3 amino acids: CATMLTNYGYTF. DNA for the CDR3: TGTGCCACCATGCTGACGAACTATGGCTACACCTTC.